This TCR beta chain originates from a study of T cells in Graves' hyperthyroidism and ophthalmopathy. Study-wide results and caveats: Most clonotypes expanded in the thyroid (above 0.001) were also present in blood.

Patients aged 18 to 65 had newly diagnosed hyperthyroidism lasting under 2 months. This clonotype was observed once. Its matching antigen is unknown. One end of the junction fails to match germline, which may point to a read error. Amplification of TCR beta CDR3 regions was performed using RNA transcripts as template. An initial round of RT-PCR targeting the TCR CDR3 relied on the HTBI primer set. TCRdb passed the multiplex PCR reads through MiXCR, listing each CDR3 protein once. The table has under 700,000 distinct CDR3 sequences, about half seen once. The CDR3 length is 15 residues. Per germline, CDR1 SEHNR and CDR2 FQNEAQ (reference sequence).

The J gene is TRBJ2-7, the V gene TRBV7-9; the match to TRBD2 covers 8 bases. This sequence was found in a woman under 30 with Graves' hyperthyroidism. Sequenced material: peripheral blood or thyroid tissue (not recorded which). CDR3 sequence reads: CASSQDGLAPYEQYF. The CDR3 DNA reads TGCGCCAGCAGCCAAGATGGACTAGCTCCCTACGAGCAGTACTTC. Combining the CDR3 with reference TRBV7-9 and TRBJ2-7 gives the whole variable domain DTGVSQNPRHKITKRGQNVTFRCDPISEHNRLYWYRQTLGQGPEFLTYFQNEAQLEKSRLLSDRFSAERPKGSFSTLEIQRTEQGDSAMYLCASSQDGLAPYEQYFGPGTRLTVT.